The entry below gives a single T cell receptor beta chain sequence along with its context. This entry belongs to a study of blood T cell repertoires in COVID-19. The CDR3 covers 15 residues. CDR1 is SGHVS and CDR2 is FQNEAQ in the germline V gene. The ends lost 5 bases at V and 8 bases at J; junction bases unmatched: 9. In the source study's methods: Amplification of reference gene primers was used by the study to estimate nucleated cell counts. The assay was immunoSEQ multiplex PCR, and TCRdb's table has in-frame clones only and misses some. Clone size and the V and J calls come from that table; the DNA yielded D and trimming. Of approximately 140,000 clones listed, about 85% were seen once; the top ten hold around 4%.

This TCR was recovered from an older woman with active or convalescent COVID-19. This chain connects TRBV7-8 to TRBJ1-6; TRBD1 aligns across 7 bases. The sample comprised peripheral blood. The CDR3 region is CASSQVRDRYSPLHF. Here the CDR3 DNA reads TGTGCCAGCAGCCAGGTGCGGGACAGATATTCACCCCTCCACTTT.